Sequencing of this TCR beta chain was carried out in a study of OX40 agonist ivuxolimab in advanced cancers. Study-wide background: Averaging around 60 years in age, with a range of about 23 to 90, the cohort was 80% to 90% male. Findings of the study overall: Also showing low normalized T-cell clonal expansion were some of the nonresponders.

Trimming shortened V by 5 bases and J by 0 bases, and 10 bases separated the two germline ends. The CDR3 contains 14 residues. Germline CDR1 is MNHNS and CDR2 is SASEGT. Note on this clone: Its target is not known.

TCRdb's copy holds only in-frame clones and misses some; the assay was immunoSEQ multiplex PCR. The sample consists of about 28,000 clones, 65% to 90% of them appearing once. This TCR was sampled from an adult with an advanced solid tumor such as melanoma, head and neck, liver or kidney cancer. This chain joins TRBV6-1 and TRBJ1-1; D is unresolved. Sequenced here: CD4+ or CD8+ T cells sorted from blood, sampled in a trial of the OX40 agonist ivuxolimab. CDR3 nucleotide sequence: TGTGCCAGCAGTCCAATTGGGATGAACACTGAAGCTTTCTTT. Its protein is CASSPIGMNTEAFF.